The count of the clone carrying this T cell receptor (beta chain) is one. Its antigen is still unknown. The protocol was immunoSEQ multiplex PCR, while the TCRdb copy is restricted to in-frame clones and leaves out a portion. The data hold roughly 90,000 clones, with roughly 88% observed a single time. The entry originates in a study of OX40 agonist ivuxolimab in advanced cancers. Study at large: The dose-escalation group included hepatocellular carcinoma, melanoma, renal cell carcinoma and head and neck cancer. At around 81% male, the cohort had a mean age of 60 years, ranging from 23 to 79. Three individuals attained partial responses, comprising one hepatocellular carcinoma case and two cutaneous melanoma cases.

Study-wide findings and caveats: CD8+ T cells (on average) carried more expanded clones than CD4+ T cells.

The CDR3 consists of 15 residues. V was shortened by 6 bases and J by 5 bases, with 18 bases between the two germline ends. In germline, CDR1 is MNHNY, CDR2 SVGAGI (reference sequence). The chain links TRBV6-6 to TRBJ2-3; D remains unclear. The sample consisted of CD4+ or CD8+ T cells sorted from blood, taken in a trial of the OX40 agonist ivuxolimab. The source is an adult with an advanced solid tumor such as melanoma, head and neck, liver or kidney cancer. Written as DNA, the CDR3 is TGTGCCAGCAGCGGTTCCCTAAACAGAGGAGATACGCAGTATTTT. It specifies CASSGSLNRGDTQYF.